These 13 T cell receptor beta chains originate from one sample sequenced in a study of low-dose radiotherapy and immunotherapy resistance in tumors. Primers targeting TRAV and TRBV primed first-strand cDNA, covering alpha and beta chains. TCR amplification ran about 20 PCR cycles using constant-region and V-primer adapter primers. TCRdb independently ran MiXCR on the reads; one entry per CDR3 protein. The table includes 11,000 or so distinct CDR3 sequences, about half detected once. The origin of the receptors is a human donor with advanced metastatic prostate, ovarian, gallbladder or colorectal cancer (not recorded which). This table probably holds off-target reads from a library built for another chain.

This chain uses TRBV4-1 with TRBJ2-1; no reliable D call. The V gene's germline CDR1 is MGHRA and CDR2 YSYEKL. The length of the CDR3 is 16 residues. The V end lost 1 base, the J end lost 1 base, and 11 bases lay between the germline ends. In DNA form, the CDR3 reads TGCGCCAGCAGCCAAGTAGACATTATTTCCTACAATGAGCAGTTCTTC. Its protein product is CASSQVDIISYNEQFF.

This clonotype has just a few counts. The rearrangement uses TRBV10-3 and TRBJ1-6; 9 nucleotides align to TRBD1. The V gene end was trimmed by 6 bases and the J gene end by 7 bases; junction bases not matched to a gene: 4. This CDR3 is 14 amino acids long. Germline V gene data show CDR1 as ENHRY and CDR2 as SYGVKD. CDR3 in amino acids: CAIRTGTGNSPLHF. CDR3 DNA: TGTGCCATCAGAACCGGGACAGGGAATTCACCCCTCCACTTT.

The V gene is TRBV28, the J gene TRBJ2-7, with 7 bases that match TRBD1. Per the germline V gene, CDR1 is MDHEN and CDR2 is SYDVKM. The CDR3 has 14 residues. Trimming cost V 2 bases and J 1 base; bases outside gene matches: 2. DNA of the CDR3: TGTGCCAGCAGTTTAACAGGGGCGTCCTACGAGCAGTACTTC. Translating gives CASSLTGASYEQYF.

This chain links TRBV10-3 with TRBJ2-3; D possibly corresponds to TRBD2 (6 bases). Germline V lookup: CDR1 ENHRY, CDR2 SYGVKD. CDR3 size: 13 residues. Trimming removed 4 bases at V and 6 bases at J, with 11 bases between. The CDR3 region has the DNA TGTGCCATCAGTGCTACGGGAGCGGATACGCAGTATTTT. Translated: CAISATGADTQYF.

V and J are TRBV11-2 and TRBJ2-2; 10 bases are a match to TRBD1. CDR3 length: 17 amino acids. Germline V lookup: CDR1 SGHAT, CDR2 FQNNGV. Trimming took 4 bases from V and 5 from J; bases not matched to a gene: 10. The CDR3 coding sequence is TGTGCCAGCAGCTCACTGACAGGGGGCGAGGGGACCGGGGAGCTGTTTTTT. Translated: CASSSLTGGEGTGELFF.

The chain carries TRBV30 and TRBJ2-3; a weak D match, TRBD1 (6 bases). V shed 5 bases and J shed 9 bases, with 21 bases lying between them. CDR3 length: 14 amino acids. CDR1 GTSNPN and CDR2 SVGIG come from the germline V gene (reference sequence). Written as DNA, the CDR3 is TGTGCCTGGGGGACCGGGACAAAAGGGGGAACGCAGTATTTT. Protein sequence: CAWGTGTKGGTQYF. The variable domain in full, completed from reference TRBV30 and TRBJ2-3, reads SQTIHQWPATLVQPVGSPLSLECTVEGTSNPNLYWYRQAAGRGLQLLFYSVGIGQISSEVPQNLSASRPQDRQFILSSKKLLLSDSGFYLCAWGTGTKGGTQYFGPGTRLTVL.

J is TRBJ1-2 and V is TRBV20-1; D not resolved. With 5 bases removed from V and 6 bases from J, the gap between germline ends came to 13 bases. The CDR3 has 12 residues. Germline V CDR1 and CDR2: DFQATT, SNEGSKA (reference sequence). The CDR3 coding sequence is TGCAGTGCTCCTATGACCCGCCATGGCTACACCTTC. Translation: CSAPMTRHGYTF.

This chain's CDR3 is CASSSGGREQYF. CDR3 nucleotides: TGTGCCAGCAGCTCAGGGGGGAGAGAGCAGTATTTT. This chain uses TRBV6-5 with TRBJ2-3; D possibly corresponds to TRBD1 (7 bases). CDR3 size: 12 residues. In germline, CDR1 is MNHEY, CDR2 SVGAGI. V was pared by 6 bases and J by 11 bases, with 15 bases between.

This chain joins TRBV20-1 and TRBJ2-2, with 10 bases identical to TRBD2. V dropped 1 base and J dropped 1; count of bases not matched to a gene: 3. The CDR3 contains 16 residues. Germline V CDR1 and CDR2: DFQATT, SNEGSKA (reference sequence). CDR3 in DNA: TGCAGTGCTAGAGCTAGCGGGGGCCGGAACACCGGGGAGCTGTTTTTT. Translated: CSARASGGRNTGELFF.

The CDR3 spells CASSPTGGYYEQYF. The CDR3 region has the DNA TGTGCCAGCAGCCCAACGGGAGGTTACTACGAGCAGTACTTC. The rearrangement links TRBV9 to TRBJ2-7; 7 nucleotides agree with TRBD2. CDR1 is SGDLS and CDR2 is YYNGEE in the germline V gene. CDR3 length equals 14 residues. Unmatched junction bases numbered 7, after V lost 4 bases and J lost 3 bases. Supplemented by reference TRBV9 and TRBJ2-7, the full variable domain reads DSGVTQTPKHLITATGQRVTLRCSPRSGDLSVYWYQQSLDQGLQFLIQYYNGEERAKGNILERFSAQQFPDLHSELNLSSLELGDSALYFCASSPTGGYYEQYFGPGTRLTVT.

This clonotype occurred a few times. The chain joins TRBV5-4 to TRBJ2-3, with TRBD1 matching over 8 bases. CDR1 is SGHNT, CDR2 YYREEE, per germline (reference sequence). J gave up 1 base and V 0 bases, and 1 base lay outside the gene matches. CDR3 length equals 15 residues. The CDR3 coding sequence is TGTGCCAGCAGCTTGGGGGGACAGGGCACAGATACGCAGTATTTT. This encodes CASSLGGQGTDTQYF.

This clonotype was detected a few times. The chain uses TRBV5-1 and TRBJ1-5; D unclear. CDR1 and CDR2 from the germline V gene are SGHRS and YFSETQ. Trimming took off 4 bases at V and 2 bases at J, with 16 bases between the two ends. CDR3 length equals 16 residues. The CDR3 DNA follows: TGCGCCAGCAGCCCCATCCCCGGTGGGGGCAATCAGCCCCAGCATTTT. As protein: CASSPIPGGGNQPQHF.

The sample holds a few counts of this clonotype. The rearrangement links TRBV28 to TRBJ1-5; 9 positions agree with TRBD1. CDR3 length equals 14 residues. Germline V gene sequence: CDR1 MDHEN, CDR2 SYDVKM. Trimming cost V 7 bases and J 1 base; bases outside gene matches: 2. The CDR3 loop reads CASTGQGSNQPQHF. The DNA for the CDR3 is TGTGCCAGCACCGGACAGGGGAGCAATCAGCCCCAGCATTTT.